These 14 T cell receptor beta chains were sequenced from one sample in a study of Tregs in tolerant kidney transplant recipients. TCRdb's table, derived via immunoSEQ multiplex PCR, lists solely in-frame clones and lacks some. This table holds tens of thousands of clones, 80% to 95% found once. This material consisted of Tregs from blood, taken before the transplant. The receptors shown here come from a human donor who received a combined kidney and bone marrow transplant.

V gene TRBV20-1 combines with J gene TRBJ2-5; D remains ambiguous. The germline V gene encodes CDR1 DFQATT and CDR2 SNEGSKA (reference sequence). V shed 0 bases and J shed 12 bases, with 11 bases lying between them. The CDR3 runs to 11 residues. The CDR3 spells CSARDWEEKYF. The CDR3 region has the DNA TGCAGTGCTAGAGATTGGGAAGAGAAGTACTTC.

The chain employs TRBV6-1 and TRBJ2-5; tentatively, D is TRBD1 (5 bases). This CDR3 contains 15 residues. Per the germline V gene, CDR1 is MNHNS and CDR2 is SASEGT. V was trimmed by 3 bases and J by 4 bases, leaving 15 bases between them. For the CDR3, the DNA is TGTGCCAGCAGTGACCGAAGGGGTGTTATAGAGACCCAGTACTTC. Protein: CASSDRRGVIETQYF.

V and J are TRBV2 and TRBJ2-3; 8 bases agree with TRBD1. Trimming removed 2 bases from V and 1 base from J; junction bases left unmatched: 11. CDR3 length: 18 residues. Germline lookup yields CDR1 SNHLY and CDR2 FYNNEI. Here the CDR3 reads CASSEPVRGQVRTDTQYF. The CDR3, as DNA: TGTGCCAGCAGTGAACCTGTTAGGGGACAGGTACGCACAGATACGCAGTATTTT.

The rearrangement links TRBV2 to TRBJ2-4; D is perhaps TRBD1 or TRBD2 (6 bases each). CDR3 length: 18 amino acids. Germline CDR1 is SNHLY and CDR2 is FYNNEI. Trimming pared 3 bases from V and 1 base from J, leaving 19 bases between. CDR3 in DNA: TGTGCCAGCAGTGACGACGTTGGGGGGCGTAAGGCCAAAAACATTCAGTACTTC. Its protein is CASSDDVGGRKAKNIQYF.

The chain carries TRBV18 and TRBJ2-5; D uncertain. Germline V CDR1 and CDR2: KGHSH, LQKENI. The V and J ends lost 3 bases and 5 bases respectively, with 10 bases between them. The CDR3 totals 13 residues. The CDR3 loop reads CASSPRRAETQYF. The CDR3 nucleotides read TGTGCCAGCTCACCCCGCCGTGCGGAGACCCAGTACTTC.

The chain is built from TRBV29-1 and TRBJ2-1; the D is unclear. CDR3 length: 13 amino acids. Germline CDR1 and CDR2: SQVTM and ANQGSEA. CDR3 protein: CTTKTSSYNEQFF. The CDR3 DNA is TGCACTACTAAGACCAGCTCCTACAATGAGCAGTTCTTC.

The gene calls are TRBV6-5 and TRBJ2-3; 12 nucleotides line up with TRBD1. This CDR3 region has 15 residues. The V gene end was trimmed by 6 bases and the J gene end by 4 bases; junction bases not matched to a gene: 5. The germline gives CDR1 MNHEY, CDR2 SVGAGI. The CDR3 is CASSIGTGGADTQYF. The CDR3 coding sequence is TGTGCCAGCAGCATCGGGACAGGGGGCGCAGATACGCAGTATTTT.

The chain is built from TRBV30 and TRBJ1-1; D ambiguous. The CDR3 spans 13 residues. CDR1 is GTSNPN and CDR2 is SVGIG in the germline V gene (reference sequence). Trimming removed 4 bases from V and 0 bases from J, with 9 bases in between. CDR3 DNA: TGTGCCTGGAACTGGGAAATGAACACTGAAGCTTTCTTT. Translation gives CAWNWEMNTEAFF.

This sequence joins TRBV15 and TRBJ2-5, with TRBD2 matching 15 bases. Germline V lookup: CDR1 LNHNV, CDR2 YYDKDF (reference sequence). This CDR3 has 15 amino acids. After removal of 3 bases from V and 5 bases from J, the junction contained 1 base not matched to a gene. The CDR3 nucleotides read TGTGCCACCAGCAGCGGACTAGCGGGAGGGGAGACCCAGTACTTC. It yields the protein CATSSGLAGGETQYF.

The rearrangement links TRBV6-6 to TRBJ2-7, with TRBD1 identical over 7 bases. J lost 6 bases, V lost 6 bases, and 8 bases had no gene match. CDR1 and CDR2 (germline): MNHNY, SVGAGI (reference sequence). The CDR3 length is 13 residues. The CDR3 region is CASSLTGLIEQYF. The CDR3 bases are TGTGCCAGCAGCTTGACAGGGTTAATCGAGCAGTACTTC.

The V gene is TRBV5-5, the J gene TRBJ2-5; maybe TRBD1 (5 bases). The closer fit of TRBJ2-7 to the DNA end suggests the J call may be wrong. The CDR3 covers 15 residues. Germline CDR1 is SGHKS and CDR2 is YYEKEE (reference sequence). The CDR3 DNA follows: TGTGCCAGCAGCTCCAGGGTTAGTGTCCCCTACGAGCAGTACTTC. This encodes CASSSRVSVPYEQYF.

The chain uses TRBV5-4 and TRBJ1-1, with 7 positions matching TRBD1. Germline lookup yields CDR1 SGHNT and CDR2 YYREEE (reference sequence). CDR3 size: 14 residues. V shed 5 bases and J 1 base; nucleotides not matched to a gene: 5. CDR3 bases: TGTGCCAGCAGTCCAGGGGGTCAGAACACTGAAGCTTTCTTT. Its protein is CASSPGGQNTEAFF.

The chain joins TRBV27 to TRBJ1-1; unclear D gene. Trimming took 2 bases from V and 3 from J, leaving 7 bases between them. The V gene's germline CDR1 is MNHEY and CDR2 SMNVEV (reference sequence). There are 13 residues in the CDR3. In nucleotides, the CDR3 is TGTGCCAGCAGTTTAACCCTTGACACTGAAGCTTTCTTT. This gives the protein CASSLTLDTEAFF.

As concerns this clone: Other DNA sequences in the sample encode the same CDR3. The gene calls are TRBV27 and TRBJ2-3; D is unresolved. CDR1 and CDR2 (germline): MNHEY, SMNVEV (reference sequence). V lost 5 bases to trimming and J lost 5 bases, with 14 bases between them. This CDR3 has 14 residues. The CDR3 protein is CASSPQPAGDTQYF. CDR3 DNA sequence: TGTGCCAGCAGTCCCCAACCGGCCGGAGATACGCAGTATTTT.